Sequencing of this TCR beta chain was carried out in a study of vaccination effects on CD4 cells after COVID-19. Across the whole study: Vaccine administered to participants consisted of two doses of either BNT162b2 or mRNA-1273.

Antigen-specific CD4+ T cells expanded by the ViraFEST assay with viral peptide pools were then sequenced. Having been cultured for around ten days, the cells underwent CD4+ T cell isolation. The healthy vaccine recipients, who had no prior SARS-CoV-2 infection, showed negative nucleocapsid antibodies. V lost 4 bases to trimming and J lost 7 bases; unmatched junction nucleotides: 5. Germline V CDR1 and CDR2: SGHNT, YYREEE (reference sequence). This CDR3 has 13 residues. Overall study results and limits: Clones that were induced by infection or by vaccine showed marked contraction late after vaccination.

TCRdb keeps only in-frame clones here, not all; method: immunoSEQ multiplex PCR. The sample consists of about 54,000 clones, roughly two thirds of them appearing once. Of note for this clone: The antigen is not known.

The source of this sequence is a human donor who received a COVID-19 vaccine. The starting material was CD4+ T cells from PBMCs cultured with SARS-CoV-2 spike peptides, obtained before COVID-19 vaccination. The J gene is TRBJ1-2, the V gene TRBV5-4; 9 bases agree with TRBD1. CDR3 region: CASSLRQGGGYTF. The CDR3 nucleotides are TGTGCCAGCAGCCTCCGACAGGGGGGTGGCTACACCTTC. The whole variable domain, remainder taken from reference TRBV5-4 and TRBJ1-2, is ETGVTQSPTHLIKTRGQQVTLRCSSQSGHNTVSWYQQALGQGPQFIFQYYREEENGRGNFPPRFSGLQFPNYSSELNVNALELDDSALYLCASSLRQGGGYTFGSGTRLTVV.